This T cell receptor (beta chain) was recorded in a study of T cells in Graves' hyperthyroidism and ophthalmopathy. TCR beta CDR3 sequences were amplified from RNA transcripts. HTBI primers drove first-round RT-PCR of the TCR CDR3. TCRdb fed the multiplex PCR reads into MiXCR, producing one record per CDR3 protein. The sample lists around 300,000 distinct CDR3 sequences, roughly a fifth occurring once. Diagnoses were established using clinical symptoms, serum thyroxine and TRAb, thyroid ultrasound and orbital computed tomography. Study results and limitations: Through a model of 13 V-J features, ophthalmopathy was separated from stable hyperthyroidism. Most expanded thyroid clonotypes above 0.001 also appeared in blood.

This CDR3 is built from 15 residues. The V gene's germline CDR1 is SGHTA and CDR2 FQGTGA. With 3 bases clipped from V and 2 bases from J, the junction kept 3 bases outside the gene matches. This clonotype was observed many times. Its matching antigen is unknown. The specimen was blood. The source of this sequence is a man aged 50 or older with Graves' ophthalmopathy. The rearrangement links TRBV7-3 to TRBJ2-1, with TRBD1 matching 8 bases. CDR3 residues: CASSFGQGPYNEQFF. CDR3 bases: TGTGCCAGCAGCTTTGGACAGGGACCCTACAATGAGCAGTTCTTC.